This T cell receptor (beta chain) derives from a study of T cells in Graves' hyperthyroidism and ophthalmopathy. Germline lookup yields CDR1 SGHTA and CDR2 FQGNSA. With 5 bases removed from V and 3 bases from J, the gap between germline ends came to 13 bases. The CDR3 spans 15 residues. Amplification of TCR beta CDR3 regions used RNA as the template. During a first-round RT-PCR of the TCR CDR3, the HTBI primer set was used. TCRdb reanalysed the multiplex PCR reads using MiXCR and keeps one entry per CDR3 protein. The table has about half a million distinct CDR3 sequences, around 21% seen once. Study-level results: Expanded thyroid clonotypes (above 0.001) were mostly also found in blood.

In regard to this clonotype: Its antigen is undetermined.

The rearrangement links TRBV7-2 to TRBJ2-2; D remains unclear. This clonotype was obtained from a man younger than 35 with Graves' hyperthyroidism. Sequencing input: blood. The CDR3 DNA sequence: TGTGCCAGCAGCGGTTACCAAAAGCACACCGGGGAGCTGTTTTTT. It specifies CASSGYQKHTGELFF.